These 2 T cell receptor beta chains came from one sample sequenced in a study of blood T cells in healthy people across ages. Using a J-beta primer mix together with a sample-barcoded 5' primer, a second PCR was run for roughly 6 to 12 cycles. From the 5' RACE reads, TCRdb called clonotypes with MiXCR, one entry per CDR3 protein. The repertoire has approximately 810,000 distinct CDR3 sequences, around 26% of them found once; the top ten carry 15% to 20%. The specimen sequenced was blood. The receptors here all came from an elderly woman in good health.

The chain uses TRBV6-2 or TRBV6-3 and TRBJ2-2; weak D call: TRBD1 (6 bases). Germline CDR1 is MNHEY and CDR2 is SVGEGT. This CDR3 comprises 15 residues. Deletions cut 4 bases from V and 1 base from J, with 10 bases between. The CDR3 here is CASSWLTGNTGELFF. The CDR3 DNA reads TGTGCCAGCAGTTGGCTGACAGGGAACACCGGGGAGCTGTTTTTT.

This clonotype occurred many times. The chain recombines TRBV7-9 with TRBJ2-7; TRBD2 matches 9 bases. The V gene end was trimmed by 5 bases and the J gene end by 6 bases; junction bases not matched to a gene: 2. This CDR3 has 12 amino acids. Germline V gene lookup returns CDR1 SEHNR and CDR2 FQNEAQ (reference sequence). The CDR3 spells CASSRGGGEQYF. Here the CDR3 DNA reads TGTGCCAGCAGCCGCGGGGGGGGCGAGCAGTACTTC.